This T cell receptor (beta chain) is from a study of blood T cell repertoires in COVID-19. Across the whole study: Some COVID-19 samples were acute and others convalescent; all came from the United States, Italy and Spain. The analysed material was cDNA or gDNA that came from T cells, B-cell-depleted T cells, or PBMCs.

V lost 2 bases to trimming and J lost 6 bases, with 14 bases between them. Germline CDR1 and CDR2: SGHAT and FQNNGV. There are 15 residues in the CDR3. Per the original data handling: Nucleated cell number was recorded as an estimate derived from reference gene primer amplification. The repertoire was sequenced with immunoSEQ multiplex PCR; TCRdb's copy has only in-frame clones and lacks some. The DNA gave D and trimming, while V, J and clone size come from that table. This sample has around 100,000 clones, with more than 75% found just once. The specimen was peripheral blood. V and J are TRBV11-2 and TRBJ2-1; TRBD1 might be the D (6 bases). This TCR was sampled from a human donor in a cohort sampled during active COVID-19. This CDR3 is CASSLSSDRLNEQFF. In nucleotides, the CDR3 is TGTGCCAGCAGCTTATCCTCCGACAGGCTCAATGAGCAGTTCTTC.